This T cell receptor beta chain was sequenced in a study of T cell changes during pregnancy in multiple sclerosis. The CDR3 loop spans 16 amino acids. Between the trimmed V and J ends, which lost 5 bases and 5 bases, there was a span of 18 bases. Germline V gives CDR1 SEHNR, CDR2 FQNEAQ (reference sequence). Sequencing used immunoSEQ multiplex PCR; TCRdb keeps in-frame clones, though not all of them. The table shows some 69,000 clones, with around 90% occurring only once. The source of this sequence is a female donor in good health, enrolled as a control in a pregnancy study. Sequences were derived from peripheral blood, sampled in the second trimester of pregnancy. The chain is built from TRBV7-9 and TRBJ2-2, with a weak D call TRBD1 (6 bases). The CDR3 loop is CASSSRTGTNTGELFF. CDR3 DNA sequence: TGTGCCAGCAGCAGCCGGACCGGGACAAATACCGGGGAGCTGTTTTTT.